This TCR beta chain was sequenced for a study of read filtering for tumor transcriptome and immune sequencing. This library used roughly 0.4 ug RNA and molecular barcoded adaptors spanning alpha/delta and beta/gamma chains. Each CDR3 protein is one row after TCRdb ran MiXCR on the reads. This sample has 39,000 or so distinct CDR3 sequences, with approximately 14% found just once. Germline CDR1 MNHNS, CDR2 SASEGT. Trimming took 4 bases from V and 4 from J, leaving 13 bases between them. The CDR3 consists of 14 residues. This clonotype was recorded at least ten times. The sequence came from a donor aged 40 or older with multiple myeloma. The chain has TRBV6-1 and TRBJ2-5; the D gene is possibly TRBD1 (6 bases). Source material: a population of CD138-negative cells sorted from bone marrow. CDR3 bases: TGTGCCAGCAGTGCTCAGGGGCTACGAGAGACCCAGTACTTC. Translating it yields CASSAQGLRETQYF.